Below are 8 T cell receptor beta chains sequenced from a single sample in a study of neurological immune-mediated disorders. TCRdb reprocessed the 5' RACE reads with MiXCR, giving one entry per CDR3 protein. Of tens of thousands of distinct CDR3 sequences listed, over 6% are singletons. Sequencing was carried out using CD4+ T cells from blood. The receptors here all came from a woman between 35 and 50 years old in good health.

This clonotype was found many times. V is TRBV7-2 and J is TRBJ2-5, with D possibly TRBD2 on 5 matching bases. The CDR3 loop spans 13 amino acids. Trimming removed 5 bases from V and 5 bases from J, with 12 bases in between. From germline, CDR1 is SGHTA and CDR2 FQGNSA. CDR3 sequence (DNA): TGTGCCAGCAGCCCAGGACTTTCGGAGACCCAGTACTTC. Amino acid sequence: CASSPGLSETQYF.

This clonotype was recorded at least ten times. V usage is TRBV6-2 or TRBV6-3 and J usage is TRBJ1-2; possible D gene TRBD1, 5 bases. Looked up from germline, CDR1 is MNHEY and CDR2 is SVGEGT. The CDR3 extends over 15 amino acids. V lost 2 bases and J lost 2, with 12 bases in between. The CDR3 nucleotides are TGTGCCAGCAGTTACCCGGGACGGAGGAACTATGGCTACACCTTC. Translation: CASSYPGRRNYGYTF.

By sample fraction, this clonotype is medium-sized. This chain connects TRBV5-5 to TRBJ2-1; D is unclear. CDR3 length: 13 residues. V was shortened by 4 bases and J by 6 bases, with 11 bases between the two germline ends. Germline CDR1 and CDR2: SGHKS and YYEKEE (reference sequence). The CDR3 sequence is CASSPRVSNEQFF. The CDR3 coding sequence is TGTGCCAGCAGCCCTAGGGTGTCCAATGAGCAGTTCTTC.

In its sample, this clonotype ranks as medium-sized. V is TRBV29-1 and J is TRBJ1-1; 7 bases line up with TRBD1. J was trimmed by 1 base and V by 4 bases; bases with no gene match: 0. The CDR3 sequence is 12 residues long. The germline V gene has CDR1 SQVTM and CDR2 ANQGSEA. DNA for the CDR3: TGCAGCGTTGGACAGGGGAACACTGAAGCTTTCTTT. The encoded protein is CSVGQGNTEAFF.

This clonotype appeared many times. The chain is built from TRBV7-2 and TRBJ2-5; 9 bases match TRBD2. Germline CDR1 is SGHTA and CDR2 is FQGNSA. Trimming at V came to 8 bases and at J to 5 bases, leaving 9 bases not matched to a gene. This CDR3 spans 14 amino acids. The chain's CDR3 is CASGVAGVRETQYF. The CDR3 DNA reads TGTGCCAGCGGGGTAGCGGGAGTTCGGGAGACCCAGTACTTC.

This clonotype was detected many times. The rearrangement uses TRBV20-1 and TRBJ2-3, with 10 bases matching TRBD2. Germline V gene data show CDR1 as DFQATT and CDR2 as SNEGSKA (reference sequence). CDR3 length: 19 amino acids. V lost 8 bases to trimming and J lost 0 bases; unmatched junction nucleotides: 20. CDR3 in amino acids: CSLTAGGASGSLSTDTQYF. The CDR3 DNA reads TGCAGTCTCACTGCGGGGGGAGCTAGCGGGAGTCTTAGCACAGATACGCAGTATTTT.

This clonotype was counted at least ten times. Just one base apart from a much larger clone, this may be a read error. The DNA for the CDR3 is TGTGTCAGCAGCCCCCCTCGGGACAATGAGCAGTTCTTC. It encodes CVSSPPRDNEQFF. The chain links TRBV7-6 to TRBJ2-1; D unresolved. The CDR3 has 13 amino acids. The germline V gene has CDR1 SGHVS and CDR2 FNYEAQ.

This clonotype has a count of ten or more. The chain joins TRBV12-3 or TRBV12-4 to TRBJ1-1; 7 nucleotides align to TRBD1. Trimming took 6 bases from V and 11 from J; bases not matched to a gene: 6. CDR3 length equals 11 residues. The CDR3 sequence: CASRKGQIAFF. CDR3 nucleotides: TGTGCCAGCAGGAAGGGACAGATCGCTTTCTTT.